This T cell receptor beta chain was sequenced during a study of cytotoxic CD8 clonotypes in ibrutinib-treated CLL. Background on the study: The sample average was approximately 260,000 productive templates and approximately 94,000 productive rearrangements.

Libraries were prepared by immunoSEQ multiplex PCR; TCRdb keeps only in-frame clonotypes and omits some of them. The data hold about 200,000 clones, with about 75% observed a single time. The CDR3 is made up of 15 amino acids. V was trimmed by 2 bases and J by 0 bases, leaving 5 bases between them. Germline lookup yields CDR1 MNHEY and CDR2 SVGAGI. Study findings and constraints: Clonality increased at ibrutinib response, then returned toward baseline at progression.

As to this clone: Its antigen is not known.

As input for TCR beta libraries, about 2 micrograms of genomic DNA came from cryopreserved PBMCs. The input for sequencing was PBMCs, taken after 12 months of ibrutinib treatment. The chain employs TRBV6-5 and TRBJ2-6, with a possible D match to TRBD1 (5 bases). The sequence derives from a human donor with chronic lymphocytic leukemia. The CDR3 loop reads CASSYRGSGANVLTF. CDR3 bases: TGTGCCAGCAGTTACAGGGGCTCTGGGGCCAACGTCCTGACTTTC.